The 14 T cell receptor beta chains reported below all come from one sample, sequenced in a study of blood T cell repertoires in COVID-19. Some clones are missing from TCRdb's copy, which holds only in-frame ones; the method was immunoSEQ multiplex PCR. The sample includes under 250,000 clones, 82% of them seen just once. Sample: peripheral blood. The source of these receptors is a woman under 30 with acute or convalescent COVID-19.

The chain joins TRBV6-5 to TRBJ2-1, with D possibly matching TRBD2 (6 bases). Trimming left V 4 bases short and J 0 bases short, with 10 bases between. Germline CDR1 and CDR2: MNHEY and SVGAGI. The CDR3 is 15 residues long. The CDR3 region is CASSSGVSSYNEQFF. The CDR3, as DNA: TGTGCCAGCAGTTCGGGGGTGAGCTCCTACAATGAGCAGTTCTTC.

The CDR3 spells CASSQQGFQGTEAFF. The DNA for the CDR3 is TGCGCCAGCAGCCAACAGGGTTTTCAGGGCACTGAAGCTTTCTTT. J is TRBJ1-1 and V is TRBV5-1, with a tentative D call TRBD1 (6 bases). V was clipped by 4 bases and J by 4 bases, with 17 bases between them. The CDR3 contains 15 residues. Germline V gene lookup returns CDR1 SGHRS and CDR2 YFSETQ.

The genes are TRBV13 and TRBJ2-3; the match to TRBD2 covers 11 bases. CDR3 length equals 17 residues. Germline V lookup: CDR1 PRHDT, CDR2 FYEKMQ (reference sequence). V lost 5 bases to trimming and J lost 3 bases; unmatched junction nucleotides: 10. The CDR3 sequence: CASSDTSGSSGTDTQYF. In DNA, the CDR3 is TGTGCCAGCAGCGACACTAGCGGGAGTTCAGGTACAGATACGCAGTATTTT.

In this sample, this clone turned up a few times. This chain uses TRBV4-3 with TRBJ1-2; D unclear. The CDR3 totals 16 residues. V lost 1 base and J lost 7, with 19 bases in between. Germline CDR1 is LGHNA and CDR2 is YSLEER. The chain's CDR3 is CASSQGWAERASGYTF. The CDR3, as DNA: TGCGCCAGCAGCCAAGGGTGGGCGGAGAGGGCCTCTGGCTACACCTTC.

The CDR3 nucleotides are TGCGCCAGCAGCGGGGACTCATACTATAATTCACCCCTCCACTTT. This encodes CASSGDSYYNSPLHF. The V and J genes are TRBV4-3 and TRBJ1-6; D perhaps matches TRBD1 (5 bases). CDR3 size: 15 residues. V lost 5 bases to trimming and J lost 3 bases, with 11 bases between them. Germline values: CDR1 LGHNA, CDR2 YSLEER.

This clone showed up just a few times. The chain combines TRBV7-9 with TRBJ1-2; 8 bases line up with TRBD1. The V and J ends lost 5 bases and 7 bases, in that order; junction bases with no gene match: 12. Germline V CDR1 and CDR2: SEHNR, FQNEAQ (reference sequence). The CDR3 consists of 15 residues. DNA of the CDR3: TGTGCCAGCAGCGGACTGACAGGGGCCTTGGGTGGCTACACCTTC. This encodes CASSGLTGALGGYTF.

The chain is built from TRBV13 and TRBJ1-5; D call uncertain. From germline, CDR1 is PRHDT and CDR2 FYEKMQ (reference sequence). This CDR3 is built from 11 residues. Trimming left V 3 bases short and J 11 bases short, with 8 bases between. CDR3 in DNA: TGTGCCAGCAGCTTCCTTTATTCCCAGCATTTT. It specifies CASSFLYSQHF.

The rearrangement links TRBV7-2 to TRBJ2-7, with 7 positions matching TRBD2. The CDR3 extends over 14 amino acids. J gave up 1 base and V 2 bases, and 2 bases lay outside the gene matches. The V gene's germline CDR1 is SGHTA and CDR2 FQGNSA. CDR3 bases: TGTGCCAGCAGCTTATCGGGACTATCCTACGAGCAGTACTTC. Translating gives CASSLSGLSYEQYF.

The rearrangement uses TRBV11-2 and TRBJ2-1; D uncertain. V gave up 1 base and J gave up 3 bases, with 10 bases separating them. This CDR3 is built from 15 residues. CDR1 and CDR2 from the germline V gene are SGHAT and FQNNGV. CDR3 protein: CASSLGAADYNEQFF. Here the CDR3 DNA reads TGTGCCAGCAGCTTAGGTGCGGCCGACTACAATGAGCAGTTCTTC.

The gene calls are TRBV6-1 and TRBJ1-2, with D unresolved. Germline lookup yields CDR1 MNHNS and CDR2 SASEGT. The CDR3 totals 18 residues. Trimming shortened V by 0 bases and J by 0 bases, and 17 bases separated the two germline ends. In DNA, the CDR3 is TGTGCCAGCAGTGAAGCGGCGGCCATGTCGTCGGCTAACTATGGCTACACCTTC. Translating gives CASSEAAAMSSANYGYTF.

V gene TRBV2 combines with J gene TRBJ1-2; weak D call: TRBD1 (5 bases). The CDR3 has 12 residues. Trimming cost V 6 bases and J 7 bases, with 12 bases left between them. Germline V gene data show CDR1 as SNHLY and CDR2 as FYNNEI. For the CDR3, the DNA is TGTGCCAGCAGCGAACACGGGGGTGGCTACACCTTC. This encodes CASSEHGGGYTF.

This clone was seen just once. The chain uses TRBV3-1 (or the pseudogene TRBV3-2) and TRBJ1-2; the D gene is possibly TRBD1 (6 bases). Trimming took off 5 bases at V and 2 bases at J, with 12 bases between the two ends. CDR1 LGHDT and CDR2 YNNKEL come from the germline V gene (reference sequence). CDR3 length equals 14 residues. The CDR3 loop is CASSERGFNYGYTF. The CDR3 nucleotides read TGTGCCAGCAGCGAAAGGGGGTTCAACTATGGCTACACCTTC.

Only one count was recorded for this clone. The chain joins TRBV4-2 to TRBJ2-6, with D possibly TRBD1 on 7 matching bases. V was cut by 2 bases and J by 2 bases, with 19 bases left in between. The CDR3 spans 19 residues. CDR1 is LGHNA and CDR2 is YNFKEQ in the germline V gene. CDR3 in amino acids: CASSQPQGGSPAGANVLTF. In DNA form, the CDR3 reads TGTGCCAGCAGCCAACCCCAGGGGGGTTCTCCGGCTGGGGCCAACGTCCTGACTTTC.

The chain carries TRBV18 and TRBJ2-7; TRBD1 matches at 9 bases. The germline V gene has CDR1 KGHSH and CDR2 LQKENI. This CDR3 region has 17 residues. The junction had 9 bases not matched to a gene; V was cut back by 3 bases and J by 0 bases. The DNA of the CDR3 is TGTGCCAGCTCACCGCGTCCCGGGACAGGGAACTCCTACGAGCAGTACTTC. As protein: CASSPRPGTGNSYEQYF.